This TCR beta chain was sequenced for a study of PD-1 blockade in classical Hodgkin lymphoma. Study-wide results and caveats: Lower baseline TCR diversity marked trial partial responders and progressors. Newly diagnosed patients reportedly trailed healthy donors in baseline TCR diversity.

Every patient had relapsed following autologous stem cell transplantation, and cohorts differed in brentuximab vedotin exposure. The study isolated CD8+ T cells from thawed PBMCs by magnetic negative selection. Complete response, partial response or progressive disease was each patient's best response. As regards this clone: What it binds is unknown.

The ends were cut back, 3 bases at V and 1 base at J, with 16 bases in the middle. The V gene's germline CDR1 is SGHRS and CDR2 YFSETQ. This CDR3 has 16 amino acids. Assay used: immunoSEQ multiplex PCR; TCRdb lists only in-frame clones, some missing. The table has 25,000 to 30,000 clones, 85% to 90% seen once. The sequencing here drew on CD8+ T cells from blood, taken at baseline. V gene TRBV5-1 combines with J gene TRBJ2-5; D is perhaps TRBD2 (5 bases). The TCR sequence derives from a human donor with classical Hodgkin lymphoma. CDR3 loop: CASSYERPPLQETQYF. CDR3 in DNA: TGCGCCAGCAGCTATGAGCGGCCCCCTCTCCAAGAGACCCAGTACTTC. The full variable domain, with the rest looked up from reference TRBV5-1 and TRBJ2-5, is KAGVTQTPRYLIKTRGQQVTLSCSPISGHRSVSWYQQTPGQGLQFLFEYFSETQRNKGNFPGRFSGRQFSNSRSEMNVSTLELGDSALYLCASSYERPPLQETQYFGPGTRLLVL.